This T cell receptor beta chain derives from a study of blood T cell repertoires in COVID-19. Whole-study context: The analysed material was cDNA or gDNA that came from T cells, B-cell-depleted T cells, or PBMCs.

There are 17 residues in the CDR3. The V and J ends lost 3 bases and 7 bases, in that order; junction bases with no gene match: 18. The germline CDR1 and CDR2 sequences are SEHNR and FQNEAQ (reference sequence). Assay used: immunoSEQ multiplex PCR; TCRdb lists only in-frame clones, some missing. The data show roughly 250,000 clones, with 75% to 90% seen just once and 3% to 4% held by the top ten. This clone appeared a single time. The TCR was taken from a woman aged 40 to 50 with acute COVID-19. The material sequenced was PBMCs or T cells enriched from blood (not recorded which). The rearrangement joins TRBV7-9 to TRBJ2-7, with 7 positions matching TRBD1. CDR3 in amino acids: CASSFGSRGQVYEEQYF. DNA of the CDR3: TGTGCCAGCAGCTTCGGTAGCCGAGGACAGGTATACGAGGAGCAGTACTTC.